The 22 T cell receptor beta chains in this list originate from one sample, sequenced in a study of tumor-infiltrating lymphocytes in primary liver carcinoma. Both RNA and DNA were isolated together from roughly 20-30 mg of bulk tissue that had not been sorted. The template, approximately 500 ng total RNA, yielded TCR beta cDNA made with a constant-region primer. A slightly modified ARM-PCR protocol with three nested multiplex PCR rounds produced these TCR beta libraries. Amplification in the first two PCR rounds was performed using TRBV1-TRBV30 forward primers and a C-beta reverse primer for approximately 10 cycles each. TCRdb reprocessed the multiplex PCR reads via MiXCR and lists one record per CDR3 protein. The sample has about 120,000 distinct CDR3 sequences; 65% are singletons. Material for sequencing was liver tumor tissue from sampling region 1. Subset here: tumor region T1, superior pole. The receptor set was obtained from a woman in her sixties with primary liver carcinoma and hepatitis B virus infection.

As regards this clonotype: This may be a read error, as it is one base from a much larger clone. Lacking the conserved final phenylalanine or tryptophan, this CDR3 likely reflects a read error. This rearrangement joins TRBV12-3 or TRBV12-4 to TRBJ1-1; maybe TRBD1 (5 bases). The CDR3 loop spans 14 amino acids. V gave up 11 bases and J gave up 0 bases, with 16 bases separating them. This CDR3 reads CAPPGADMNTEAFS. The DNA for the CDR3 is TGTGCCCCCCCCGGGGCAGATATGAACACTGAAGCTTTCTCT.

The genes are TRBV11-2 and TRBJ2-1, with 12 bases fitting TRBD1. The germline V gene has CDR1 SGHAT and CDR2 FQNNGV. The length of the CDR3 is 17 residues. DNA for the CDR3: TGTGTCAACAGCTTATATTCATCCGGGACAGGGGGCCTTGAGCAGTTCTTC. It specifies CVNSLYSSGTGGLEQFF.

Points on this clonotype: A read error may produce the germline difference seen at one junction end. The chain has TRBV10-2 and TRBJ1-5; no definite D call. CDR3 length: 16 amino acids. From germline, CDR1 is WSHSY and CDR2 SAAADI. CDR3 in amino acids: CAGSESLLERGQPQHF. CDR3 coding DNA: TGCGCCGGCAGTGAGTCGTTGCTCGAACGGGGTCAGCCCCAGCATTTT.

The table lists this clonotype with many counts. The rearrangement uses TRBV4-2 and TRBJ2-2, with 10 positions matching TRBD2. After removal of 1 base from V and 1 base from J, the junction contained 0 bases not matched to a gene. Germline CDR1 is LGHNA and CDR2 is YNFKEQ. The CDR3 consists of 16 residues. CDR3 amino acids: CASSQGTSGNTGELFF. CDR3 coding DNA: TGTGCCAGCAGCCAAGGGACTAGCGGGAACACCGGGGAGCTGTTTTTT.

A few counts support this clonotype. In nucleotides, the CDR3 is TGTGCCAGCGGCGACACTTTGACTAGCGGGAGGGGGGTACCGCGAAACATTCAGTACTTC. Its protein is CASGDTLTSGRGVPRNIQYF. The genes are TRBV7-9 and TRBJ2-4; TRBD2 matches at 14 bases. The CDR3 consists of 20 residues. Germline CDR1 is SEHNR and CDR2 is FQNEAQ (reference sequence). The V segment lost 8 bases and the J segment 6 bases; nucleotides outside the gene matches: 21. Full variable domain (outside the CDR3, taken from reference TRBV7-9 and TRBJ2-4): DTGVSQNPRHKITKRGQNVTFRCDPISEHNRLYWYRQTLGQGPEFLTYFQNEAQLEKSRLLSDRFSAERPKGSFSTLEIQRTEQGDSAMYLCASGDTLTSGRGVPRNIQYFGAGTRLSVL.

With respect to this clonotype: No conserved phenylalanine or tryptophan is present at the end of the CDR3, so a read error is the likely explanation. The chain has TRBV11-1 and TRBJ2-7; TRBD1 might be the D (6 bases). This CDR3 has 15 residues. V dropped 7 bases and J dropped 6 bases, with 22 bases sitting between them. Germline CDR1 SGHAT, CDR2 FQDESV (reference sequence). Here the CDR3 reads CASNPRTAGLREQYL. CDR3 bases: TGTGCCAGCAACCCTCGGACAGCAGGATTACGCGAGCAGTACTTA.

Concerning this clonotype itself: This CDR3 fails to terminate in the conserved phenylalanine or tryptophan, so it likely reflects a read error. J is TRBJ2-1 and V is TRBV6-1; either TRBD1 or TRBD2 may supply D (6 bases each). The V gene lost 4 bases and the J gene lost 4 bases, with 14 bases spanning the gap. Per the germline V gene, CDR1 is MNHNS and CDR2 is SASEGT. This CDR3 comprises 15 residues. The CDR3 is CASSGRDGQYNEQFV. The CDR3, as DNA: TGTGCCAGCAGTGGGAGGGACGGACAGTACAATGAGCAGTTCGTC.

Concerning this clonotype itself: An end of the junction does not agree with germline; a read error may underlie this. The rearrangement links TRBV6-1 to TRBJ1-1; D perhaps matches TRBD1 (5 bases). The CDR3 loop spans 15 amino acids. Germline V gene sequence: CDR1 MNHNS, CDR2 SASEGT. The CDR3 loop reads CASSVPGGPRDGALF. CDR3 coding DNA: TGTGCCAGCAGTGTCCCCGGGGGACCCCGCGATGGGGCTCTCTTT.

About this clonotype: A much larger clone sits a single nucleotide away, making a read error possible. The rearrangement links TRBV12-3 or TRBV12-4 to TRBJ2-5; 14 bases agree with TRBD2. CDR3 size: 17 residues. V lost 5 bases and J lost 6; bases outside the gene matches: 11. Written as DNA, the CDR3 is TGTGCCAGCAGTCTGACTAGCGGGAGGGCCCTCGGGCAGACCCAGTACTTC. Residues: CASSLTSGRALGQTQYF.

Comment on this clonotype: One base away lies a much larger clone, so this may be a sequencing read error. This chain joins TRBV10-3 and TRBJ1-2; 7 bases align to TRBD1. The CDR3 has 13 amino acids. Germline V gives CDR1 ENHRY, CDR2 SYGVKD. The V segment lost 11 bases and the J segment 4 bases; nucleotides outside the gene matches: 10. In nucleotides, the CDR3 is TGTGCCCTAAGACAGGGAGCTTTCTATGGCTACACCTTC. It is translated as CALRQGAFYGYTF.

Concerning this clonotype itself: The final CDR3 position lacks the conserved phenylalanine or tryptophan, pointing to a likely read error. The J gene is TRBJ2-4, the V gene TRBV6-1, with no clear D. CDR1 is MNHNS and CDR2 is SASEGT in the germline V gene. With 10 bases removed from V and 1 base from J, the gap between germline ends came to 5 bases. The CDR3 spans 11 residues. The CDR3 here is CATAAKNIQYL. The CDR3 DNA reads TGTGCCACTGCGGCCAAAAACATTCAGTACCTC.

Regarding this clonotype: A much bigger clone sits one base away, suggesting this may be a read error. The V gene is TRBV6-5, the J gene TRBJ2-6; D may be TRBD1 or TRBD2 (6 bases each). The CDR3 covers 17 residues. In germline, CDR1 is MNHEY, CDR2 SVGAGI. The V gene lost 6 bases and the J gene lost 3 bases, with 18 bases spanning the gap. The CDR3 bases are TGTGCCAGCAGAGAGGGGGAGGCCTTCCTTGGGGCCAACGTCCTGACTTTC. As protein: CASREGEAFLGANVLTF.

The V call is TRBV5-1, the J call TRBJ1-2; 9 nucleotides match TRBD1. The V segment lost 0 bases and the J segment 4 bases; nucleotides outside the gene matches: 10. The germline CDR1 and CDR2 sequences are SGHRS and YFSETQ. The CDR3 is made up of 17 amino acids. The CDR3 loop is CASSLDQSQGAGYGYTF. CDR3 nucleotides: TGCGCCAGCAGCTTGGACCAATCACAGGGGGCTGGCTATGGCTACACCTTC.

Note on this clonotype: Because it lacks the conserved phenylalanine or tryptophan at the end, this CDR3 is likely a read error. This rearrangement joins TRBV11-2 to TRBJ1-2; 8 bases are a match to TRBD1. Germline V gene lookup returns CDR1 SGHAT and CDR2 FQNNGV. The CDR3 runs 14 residues. Losses at the gene ends were 7 bases for V and 8 bases for J; bases not matched to a gene: 12. The CDR3 region has the DNA TGTGCCAGCAACCCGGACAGGGACTGGGGCGGCTACACCTCC. It yields the protein CASNPDRDWGGYTS.

This clonotype was observed a handful of times. The conserved final phenylalanine or tryptophan is absent from the CDR3, which likely points to a read error. Because the CDR3's place on the DNA is in doubt, the DNA is left out and the CDR3 is given as listed by TCRdb. J is TRBJ2-3 and V is TRBV11-1. The germline gives CDR1 SGHAT, CDR2 FQDESV (reference sequence). The CDR3 contains 14 residues when both ends are counted. CDR3: CASSLRQRVGESHS.

This chain uses TRBV6-5 with TRBJ2-1; the match to TRBD2 covers 7 bases. The CDR3 spans 15 residues. V lost 7 bases and J lost 7; bases outside the gene matches: 13. Germline V gene lookup returns CDR1 MNHEY and CDR2 SVGAGI. The CDR3 bases are TGTGCCAGCATTCCGACTAGCCAAACCTGTAATGAGCAGTTCTTC. Translating it yields CASIPTSQTCNEQFF.

The chain links TRBV11-3 to TRBJ2-1; tentatively, D is TRBD2 (6 bases). This CDR3 region has 13 residues. The ends were cut back, 9 bases at V and 3 bases at J, with 12 bases in the middle. Germline lookup yields CDR1 SGHNT and CDR2 YENEEA. The CDR3 DNA follows: TGTGCCAGTGGTGTCGGGGGCTACAATGAGCAGTTCTTC. Its protein product is CASGVGGYNEQFF.

For this clonotype: At one end, the junction sequence differs from germline, possibly due to a read error. The rearrangement links TRBV11-2 to TRBJ2-4; D gene unclear. The CDR3 is made up of 15 amino acids. Germline CDR1 is SGHAT and CDR2 is FQNNGV. The CDR3 is CASSLSAPHGNIQCF. In DNA, the CDR3 is TGTGCCAGCAGCTTGAGTGCGCCACATGGGAACATTCAGTGCTTC.

With respect to this clonotype: Here the CDR3 omits its conserved ending phenylalanine or tryptophan, so a read error is the likely source. The DNA is left out, because the CDR3 cannot be placed on it with certainty; the CDR3 is given as TCRdb lists it. The CDR3 is CASRLSGRITDTLYL. This chain links TRBV6-5 with TRBJ2-3; TRBD2, the table's D call, lacks a check against the DNA. The germline V gene encodes CDR1 MNHEY and CDR2 SVGAGI. Termini included, the CDR3 measures 15 amino acids.

As to this clonotype: At one boundary the junction diverges from the germline segment, which might be a read error. The J gene is TRBJ2-7, the V gene TRBV11-2, with 14 bases lining up with TRBD2. From germline, CDR1 is SGHAT and CDR2 FQNNGV. This CDR3 is 20 amino acids long. CDR3 loop: CANSAISRLAGGQKPYKQYF. In nucleotides, the CDR3 is TGTGCCAACAGCGCCATTTCCCGACTAGCGGGAGGGCAGAAACCATACAAGCAGTACTTC.

The chain carries TRBV5-1 and TRBJ1-2; possible D gene TRBD1, 5 bases. V lost 4 bases and J 5 bases, leaving 9 bases between the germline ends. This CDR3 comprises 12 residues. Germline loops: CDR1 SGHRS, CDR2 YFSETQ. The CDR3 DNA reads TGCGCCAGCAGCGGGGCAGGGTATGGCTACACCTTC. Its translation is CASSGAGYGYTF. Full variable domain (missing parts from reference TRBV5-1 and TRBJ1-2): KAGVTQTPRYLIKTRGQQVTLSCSPISGHRSVSWYQQTPGQGLQFLFEYFSETQRNKGNFPGRFSGRQFSNSRSEMNVSTLELGDSALYLCASSGAGYGYTFGSGTRLTVV.

Regarding this clonotype: Mismatch with germline at one junction end may stem from a read error. The CDR3 spells CASSLVRENSDAFF. DNA of the CDR3: TGTGCCAGCAGCTTAGTGCGGGAGAACTCTGATGCTTTCTTT. This chain joins TRBV11-2 and TRBJ1-1; D remains ambiguous. Germline-derived CDR1 and CDR2 are SGHAT and FQNNGV. The CDR3 length is 14 residues.